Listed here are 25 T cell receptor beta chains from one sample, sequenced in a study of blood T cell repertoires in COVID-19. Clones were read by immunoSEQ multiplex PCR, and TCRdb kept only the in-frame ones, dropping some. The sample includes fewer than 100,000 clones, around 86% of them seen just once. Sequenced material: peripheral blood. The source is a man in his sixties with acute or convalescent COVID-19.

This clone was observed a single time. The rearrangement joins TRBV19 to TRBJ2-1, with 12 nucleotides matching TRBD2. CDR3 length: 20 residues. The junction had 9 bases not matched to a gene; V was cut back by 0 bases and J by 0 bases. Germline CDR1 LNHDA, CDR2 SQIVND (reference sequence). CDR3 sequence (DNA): TGTGCCAGTAGTATAGAACTAGCGGGGGGCCTACTGAGCTCCTACAATGAGCAGTTCTTC. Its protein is CASSIELAGGLLSSYNEQFF.

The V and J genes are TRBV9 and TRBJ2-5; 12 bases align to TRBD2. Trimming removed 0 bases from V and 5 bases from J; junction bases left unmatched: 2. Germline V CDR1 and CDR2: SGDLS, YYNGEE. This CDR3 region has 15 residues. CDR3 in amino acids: CASSVASGRGETQYF. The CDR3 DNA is TGTGCCAGCAGCGTAGCTAGCGGGAGGGGGGAGACCCAGTACTTC.

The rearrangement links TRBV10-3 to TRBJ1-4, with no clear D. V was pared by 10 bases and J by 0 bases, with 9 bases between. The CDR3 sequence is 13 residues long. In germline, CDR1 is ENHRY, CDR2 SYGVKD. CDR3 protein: CASGQATNEKLFF. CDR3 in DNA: TGTGCCAGCGGGCAGGCAACTAATGAAAAACTGTTTTTT.

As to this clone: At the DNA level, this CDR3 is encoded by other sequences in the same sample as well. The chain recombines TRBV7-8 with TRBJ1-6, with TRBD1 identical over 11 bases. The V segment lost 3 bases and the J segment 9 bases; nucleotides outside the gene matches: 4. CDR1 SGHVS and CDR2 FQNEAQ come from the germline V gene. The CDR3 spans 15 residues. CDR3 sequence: CASSFGQGARSPLHF. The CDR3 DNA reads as TGTGCCAGCAGCTTCGGACAGGGGGCGCGTTCACCCCTCCACTTT.

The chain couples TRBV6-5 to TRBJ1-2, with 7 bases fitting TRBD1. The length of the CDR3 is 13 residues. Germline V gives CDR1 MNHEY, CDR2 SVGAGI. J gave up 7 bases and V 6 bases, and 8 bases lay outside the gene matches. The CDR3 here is CASRTQGSGGYTF. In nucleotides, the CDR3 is TGTGCCAGCAGGACACAGGGGAGTGGTGGCTACACCTTC.

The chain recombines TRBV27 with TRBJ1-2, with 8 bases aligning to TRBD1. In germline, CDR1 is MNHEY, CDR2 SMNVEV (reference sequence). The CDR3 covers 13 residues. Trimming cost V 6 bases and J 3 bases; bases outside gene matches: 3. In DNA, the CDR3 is TGTGCCAGCAGAGGGACAGGTCACTATGGCTACACCTTC. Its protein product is CASRGTGHYGYTF.

This CDR3 reads CASSPRGYEQYF. The CDR3 nucleotides are TGTGCCAGCTCACCACGCGGGTACGAGCAGTACTTC. The genes are TRBV18 and TRBJ2-7; D possibly corresponds to TRBD2 (5 bases). The germline CDR1 and CDR2 sequences are KGHSH and LQKENI. The V end was cut by 1 base, the J end by 4 bases, with 5 bases between. This CDR3 spans 12 amino acids.

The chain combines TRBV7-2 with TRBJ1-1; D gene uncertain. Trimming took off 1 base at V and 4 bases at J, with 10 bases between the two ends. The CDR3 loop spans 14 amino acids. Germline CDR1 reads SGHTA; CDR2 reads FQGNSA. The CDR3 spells CASSLVGRGTEAFF. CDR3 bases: TGTGCCAGCAGCTTAGTCGGGAGAGGCACTGAAGCTTTCTTT.

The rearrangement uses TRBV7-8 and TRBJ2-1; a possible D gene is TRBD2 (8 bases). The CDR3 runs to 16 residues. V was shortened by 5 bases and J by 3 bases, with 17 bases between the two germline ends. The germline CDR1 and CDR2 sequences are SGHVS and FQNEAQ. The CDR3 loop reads CASSDRDAGGYNEQFF. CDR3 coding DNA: TGTGCCAGCAGCGACAGGGATGCGGGAGGCTACAATGAGCAGTTCTTC.

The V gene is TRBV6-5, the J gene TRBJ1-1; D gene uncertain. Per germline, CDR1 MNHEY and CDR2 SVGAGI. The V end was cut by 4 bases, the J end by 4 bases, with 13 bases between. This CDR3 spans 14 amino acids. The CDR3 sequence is CASSSADKSTEAFF. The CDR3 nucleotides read TGTGCCAGCAGTTCCGCCGACAAGTCCACTGAAGCTTTCTTT.

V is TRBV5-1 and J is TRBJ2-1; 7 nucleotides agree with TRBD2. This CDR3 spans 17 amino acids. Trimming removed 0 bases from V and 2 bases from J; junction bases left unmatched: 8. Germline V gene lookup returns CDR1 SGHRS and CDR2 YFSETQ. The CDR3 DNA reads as TGCGCCAGCAGCTTGGTCGGTTTCCGGGGGGCCTACAATGAGCAGTTCTTC. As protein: CASSLVGFRGAYNEQFF.

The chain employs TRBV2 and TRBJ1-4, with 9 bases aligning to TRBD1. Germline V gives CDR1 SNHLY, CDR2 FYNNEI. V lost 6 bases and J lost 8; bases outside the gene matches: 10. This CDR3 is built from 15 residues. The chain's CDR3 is CASRAAGTGLEKLFF. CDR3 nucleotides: TGTGCCAGCAGGGCAGCCGGGACAGGGTTAGAAAAACTGTTTTTT.

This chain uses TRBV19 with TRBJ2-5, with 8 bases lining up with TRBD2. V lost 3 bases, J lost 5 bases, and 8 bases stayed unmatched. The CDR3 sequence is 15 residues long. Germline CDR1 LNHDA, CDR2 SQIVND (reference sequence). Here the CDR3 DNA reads TGTGCCAGTAGTATTCGCCTAGCGGGCAAGGAGACCCAGTACTTC. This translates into CASSIRLAGKETQYF.

This chain's CDR3 is CASSTPTTAGTDTQYF. The CDR3 DNA sequence: TGCGCCAGCAGCACCCCCACGACAGCCGGCACAGATACGCAGTATTTT. The genes are TRBV5-1 and TRBJ2-3, with D possibly matching TRBD1 (5 bases). V shed 4 bases and J shed 1 base, with 16 bases lying between them. Germline loops: CDR1 SGHRS, CDR2 YFSETQ. This CDR3 is built from 16 residues.

This CDR3 reads CASSQGRGGTEAFF. The CDR3 DNA follows: TGTGCCAGCAGCCAAGGTAGGGGTGGCACTGAAGCTTTCTTT. V is TRBV14 and J is TRBJ1-1; possibly TRBD1 for D (5 bases). Trimming took 1 base from V and 4 from J, leaving 10 bases between them. CDR1 SGHDN and CDR2 FVKESK come from the germline V gene. This CDR3 region has 14 residues.

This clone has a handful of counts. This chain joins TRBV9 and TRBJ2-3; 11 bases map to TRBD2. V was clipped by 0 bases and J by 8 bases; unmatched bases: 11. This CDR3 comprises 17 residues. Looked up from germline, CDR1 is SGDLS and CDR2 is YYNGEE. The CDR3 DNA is TGTGCCAGCAGCGTAGCTAGCGGGGGGCCGTGGTCGGGTACGCAGTATTTT. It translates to CASSVASGGPWSGTQYF.

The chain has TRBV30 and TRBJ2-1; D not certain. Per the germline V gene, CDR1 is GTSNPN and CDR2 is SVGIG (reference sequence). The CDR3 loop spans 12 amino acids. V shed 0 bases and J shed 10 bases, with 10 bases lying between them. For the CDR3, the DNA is TGTGCCTGGAGTGTTGCGGCAGCAGAGCAGTTCTTC. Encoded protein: CAWSVAAAEQFF.

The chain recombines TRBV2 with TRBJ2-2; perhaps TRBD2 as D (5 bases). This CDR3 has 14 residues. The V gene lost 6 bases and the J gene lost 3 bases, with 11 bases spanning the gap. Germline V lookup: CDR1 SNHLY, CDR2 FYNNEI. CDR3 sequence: CASSIKRDTGELFF. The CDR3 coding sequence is TGTGCCAGCAGCATAAAGAGGGACACCGGGGAGCTGTTTTTT.

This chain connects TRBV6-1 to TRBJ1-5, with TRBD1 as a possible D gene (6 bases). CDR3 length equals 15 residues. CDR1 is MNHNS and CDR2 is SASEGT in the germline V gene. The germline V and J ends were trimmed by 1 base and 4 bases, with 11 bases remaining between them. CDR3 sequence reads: CASSEGRGPNQPQHF. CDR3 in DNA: TGTGCCAGCAGTGAAGGCAGGGGTCCGAATCAGCCCCAGCATTTT.

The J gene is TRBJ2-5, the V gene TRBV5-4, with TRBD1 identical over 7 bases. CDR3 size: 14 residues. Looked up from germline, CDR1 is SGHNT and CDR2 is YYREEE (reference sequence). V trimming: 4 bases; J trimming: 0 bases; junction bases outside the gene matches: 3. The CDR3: CASSQDRYQETQYF. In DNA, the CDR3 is TGTGCCAGCAGCCAGGACAGGTACCAAGAGACCCAGTACTTC.

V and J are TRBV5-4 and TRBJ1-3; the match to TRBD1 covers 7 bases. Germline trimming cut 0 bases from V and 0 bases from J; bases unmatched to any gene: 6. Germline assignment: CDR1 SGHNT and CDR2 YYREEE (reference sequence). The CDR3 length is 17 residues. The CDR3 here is CASSLGTGGPSGNTIYF. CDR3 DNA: TGTGCCAGCAGCTTGGGGACAGGAGGTCCCTCTGGAAACACCATATATTTT.

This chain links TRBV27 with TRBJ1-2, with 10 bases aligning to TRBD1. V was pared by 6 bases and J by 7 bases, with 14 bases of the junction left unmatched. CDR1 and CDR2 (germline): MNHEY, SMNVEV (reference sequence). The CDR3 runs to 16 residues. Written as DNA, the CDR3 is TGTGCCAGCAGAACCGCGACAGGGGGCAGTTGGATTGGCTACACCTTC. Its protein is CASRTATGGSWIGYTF.

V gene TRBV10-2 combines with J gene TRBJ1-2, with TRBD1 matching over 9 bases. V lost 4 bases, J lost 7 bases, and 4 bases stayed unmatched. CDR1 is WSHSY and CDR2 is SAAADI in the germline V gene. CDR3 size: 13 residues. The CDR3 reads CASSGGTGFGYTF. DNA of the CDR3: TGCGCCAGCAGTGGGGGGACAGGGTTTGGCTACACCTTC.

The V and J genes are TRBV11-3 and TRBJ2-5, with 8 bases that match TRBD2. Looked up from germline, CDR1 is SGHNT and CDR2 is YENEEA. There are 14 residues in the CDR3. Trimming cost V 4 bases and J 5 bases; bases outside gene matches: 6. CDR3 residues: CASSSGQRGETQYF. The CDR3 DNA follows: TGTGCCAGCAGCTCCGGACAGCGGGGGGAGACCCAGTACTTC.

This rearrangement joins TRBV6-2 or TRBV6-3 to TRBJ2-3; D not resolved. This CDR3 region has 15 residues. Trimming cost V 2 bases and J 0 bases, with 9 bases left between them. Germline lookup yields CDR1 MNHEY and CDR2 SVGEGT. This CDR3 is CASSYKRISTDTQYF. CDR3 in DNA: TGTGCCAGCAGTTACAAGAGGATTAGCACAGATACGCAGTATTTT.